Listed below are T cell receptor beta chains from one sample, sequenced in a study of blood T cell repertoires in COVID-19. Profiling relied on immunoSEQ multiplex PCR, and the TCRdb table lists in-frame clones only, not all of them. The sample contains 52,000 or so clones, 90% of which appear only once. Sequencing used peripheral blood. The source is an elderly woman with acute or convalescent COVID-19. The CDR3 runs from the conserved cysteine through the conserved F or W. Fields, in order: clone size, J gene, D gene, V gene, CDR3 DNA, CDR3 protein. A D gene is named only where the DNA matches it firmly. Rows give clone size only sometimes, using once, few, many, or a class for an expanded clone.

-,TRBJ2-3,TRBD2,TRBV4-3,TGCGCCAGCAGCCAAGTTCGTCCGGGACTAGCGGGAGAGAGCACAGATACGCAGTATTTT,CASSQVRPGLAGESTDTQYF
few,TRBJ1-3,-,TRBV5-8,TGTGCCAGCAGCTTGCCGTCGGGCGGGGTTCGAAACACCATATATTTT,CASSLPSGGVRNTIYF
-,TRBJ2-4,-,TRBV7-2,TGTGCCAGCACCCTACAGGGCCTAGTTTTGTACTTC,CASTLQGLVLYF
-,TRBJ2-5,TRBD2,TRBV25-1,TGTGCCAGCAGTGCTACTAGCGGGAGCCTTCAAGAGACCCAGTACTTC,CASSATSGSLQETQYF
-,TRBJ1-6,-,TRBV4-2,TGTGCCAGCAGCCAAGATCCCCGGACAGATAGTAATTCACCCCTCCACTTT,CASSQDPRTDSNSPLHF
-,TRBJ2-4,-,TRBV7-2,TGTGCCAGCAGCTTAACTACAAACATTCAGTACTTC,CASSLTTNIQYF
-,TRBJ2-5,TRBD2,TRBV19,TGTGCCAGTAGTGCAAACACCGGGACTAGCGGGACCCAGTACTTC,CASSANTGTSGTQYF
-,TRBJ2-1,TRBD2,TRBV6-5,TGTGCCAGCCTGGCGGGAGTCCCCTACAATGAGCAGTTCTTC,CASLAGVPYNEQFF
-,TRBJ2-7,-,TRBV7-8,TGTGCCAGCAGCCGTTCGAGGCCGGACGAGCAGTACTTC,CASSRSRPDEQYF
-,TRBJ2-5,TRBD2,TRBV7-3,TGTGCCAGCAGCTTCGCGGGAGGGATACAAGAGACCCAGTACTTC,CASSFAGGIQETQYF
once,TRBJ1-2,-,TRBV15,TGTGCCACCAGGGGGGGTGACCGAAACTATGGCTACACCTTC,CATRGGDRNYGYTF
-,TRBJ2-7,TRBD1,TRBV11-3,TGTGCCAGCAGCTTAGTAAGAGGGGGCAGGGTTGGCGAGCAGTACTTC,CASSLVRGGRVGEQYF
-,TRBJ1-2,-,TRBV7-6,TGTGCCAGAAAGGGGCGGGGGCTGGTTGACTATGGCTACACCTTC,CARKGRGLVDYGYTF
-,TRBJ1-6,TRBD1,TRBV7-2,TGTGCCAGCAGCCAATTTCCGGGACAGGATTCACCCCTCCACTTT,CASSQFPGQDSPLHF
-,TRBJ2-7,-,TRBV5-4,TGTGCCAGCAGCTTTTTGGGGGCGAGCTCCTACGAGCAGTACTTC,CASSFLGASSYEQYF
few,TRBJ1-6,-,TRBV6-5,TGTGCCAGCACTCGGGACACCGGGCATTCACCCCTCCACTTT,CASTRDTGHSPLHF
-,TRBJ2-2,-,TRBV18,TGTGCCAGCTCACCATGGTTTAACTCGAACACCGGGGAGCTGTTTTTT,CASSPWFNSNTGELFF
-,TRBJ2-2,-,TRBV9,TGCGCCCGCAGCGTAGGGGGGGGCGACAACACCGGGGAGCTGTTTTTT,CARSVGGGDNTGELFF
-,TRBJ1-5,-,TRBV19,TGTGCCAGTAGTATTCGGCCAGGGATAAGCAATCAGCCCCAGCATTTT,CASSIRPGISNQPQHF
-,TRBJ2-1,-,TRBV29-1,TGCAGCGTTGAAAGGTTGCGGGAAGGTGAGCAGTTCTTC,CSVERLREGEQFF
-,TRBJ1-5,-,TRBV6-1,TGTGCCAGCAGTGAAGGTGGTGACTCAAGTGGCAATCAGCCCCAGCATTTT,CASSEGGDSSGNQPQHF